This TCR beta chain was sequenced during a study of human T cells and chemical hapten exposure. Whole-study findings and limits: Patch test score rose with PT1 expanded TCRs, significant at 8, 16, 32, not 4. Sensitizing to DPC left TCRs with a frequency above 1 in 1000 unaltered.

In this sample, this clonotype turned up a few times. Its antigen remains unidentified. The time point is: pre-sensitization, week 0. The treatment here: therapeutic diphenylcyclopropenone sensitization with weekly scalp DPC. Whole blood, unfractionated, served as the material for total RNA extraction. This CDR3 is 15 amino acids long. Trimming cost V 0 bases and J 3 bases; bases outside gene matches: 4. CDR1 MNHEY and CDR2 SVGAGI come from the germline V gene. TCRdb independently ran MiXCR on the RACE reads; one entry per CDR3 protein. The sample holds 200,000 to 300,000 distinct CDR3 sequences; 8.6% are singletons and the top ten take 2% to 2.5%.

The clonotype comes from a woman aged 40 to 50 with alopecia areata. Some clones in this sample may be carry-over from other donors' samples. Sequenced here: whole blood, sampled in connection with sensitization to the hapten diphenylcyclopropenone (DPC). The rearrangement uses TRBV6-5 and TRBJ2-7, with TRBD1 identical over 8 bases. The CDR3 bases are TGTGCCAGCAGTTACTCTAGGACAGGGCACTACGAGCAGTACTTC. It translates to CASSYSRTGHYEQYF.